A single sample gave rise to the 32 T cell receptor beta chains below, sequenced in a study of human T cells and chemical hapten exposure (dated by TCRdb to the early 2020s). The meaning of the sample's time point label: pre-sensitization, week 0. The treatment or condition label here, explained by the study, means: therapeutic diphenylcyclopropenone sensitization with weekly scalp DPC. Total RNA was extracted from unfractionated whole blood collected in Tempus Blood RNA tubes. Libraries were constructed by RACE. This sample was sequenced with a NextSeq 500. TCRdb reworked the public reads: Q25 trimming with fastp, MiXCR clone assembly, productive beta chains retained. Each record represents a unique CDR3 protein, reported with the most common genes and DNA among its rows. The sample contains tens of thousands of distinct CDR3 sequences, around a tenth of them found a single time. The ten largest account for 9.6% of the sample.

This sample comprised whole blood, obtained in connection with sensitization to the hapten diphenylcyclopropenone (DPC). Receptors were obtained from a woman aged 30 to 39 with alopecia areata. Some clones in this sample may be carry-over from other donors' samples.

This clonotype has only a few counts. V gene TRBV7-9 combines with J gene TRBJ2-7; 9 bases are shared with TRBD1. V was pared by 1 base and J by 7 bases, with 11 bases of the junction left unmatched. This CDR3 region has 16 residues. Germline V gene data show CDR1 as SEHNR and CDR2 as FQNEAQ (reference sequence). The CDR3 DNA follows: TGTGCCAGCAGCTTAGTATTGGGACAGGGATCGGGTGAGCAGTACTTC. Residues: CASSLVLGQGSGEQYF.

The rearrangement links TRBV2 to TRBJ2-7, with D uncertain. Germline loops: CDR1 SNHLY, CDR2 FYNNEI. V was cut by 6 bases and J by 4 bases, with 10 bases left in between. The CDR3 consists of 12 residues. Here the CDR3 DNA reads TGTGCCAGCAGACCCTTAGGTTACGAGCAGTACTTC. It encodes CASRPLGYEQYF.

The chain is built from TRBV12-3 or TRBV12-4 and TRBJ2-3; 7 bases line up with TRBD1. After removal of 3 bases from V and 3 bases from J, the junction contained 18 bases not matched to a gene. The CDR3 consists of 19 residues. CDR3 nucleotides: TGTGCCAGCAGTTTCGCCGGATTGAGGGGGCGCGCAAGGACAGATACGCAGTATTTT. This translates into CASSFAGLRGRARTDTQYF.

The chain links TRBV6-6 to TRBJ1-1; perhaps TRBD1 as D (5 bases). CDR1 is MNHNY and CDR2 is SVGAGI in the germline V gene (reference sequence). The CDR3 is made up of 14 amino acids. The V end lost 8 bases, the J end lost 1 base, and 14 bases lay between the germline ends. CDR3 region: CASDWGGGNTEAFF. DNA of the CDR3: TGTGCCAGCGATTGGGGGGGGGGGAACACTGAAGCTTTCTTT.

This clonotype was found many times. The gene calls are TRBV2 and TRBJ2-7; D unclear. Germline loops: CDR1 SNHLY, CDR2 FYNNEI. V lost 8 bases and J 9 bases, leaving 17 bases between the germline ends. There are 12 residues in the CDR3. Here the CDR3 reads CASLTSGPWQYF. Written as DNA, the CDR3 is TGTGCCAGCTTGACGTCAGGTCCCTGGCAGTACTTC. Looking up the rest from reference TRBV2 and TRBJ2-7 gives the full variable domain: EPEVTQTPSHQVTQMGQEVILRCVPISNHLYFYWYRQILGQKVEFLVSFYNNEISEKSEIFDDQFSVERPDGSNFTLKIRSTKLEDSAMYFCASLTSGPWQYFGPGTRLTVT.

This clonotype was observed a few times. CDR3 bases: TGTGCCAGCAGTTCCCCCTCACTCTCCTACGAGCAGTACTTC. Protein: CASSSPSLSYEQYF. The chain couples TRBV6-2 or TRBV6-3 to TRBJ2-7; D gene ambiguous. The CDR3 runs to 14 residues. Germline V gene lookup returns CDR1 MNHEY and CDR2 SVGEGT. V was shortened by 4 bases and J by 0 bases, with 10 bases between the two germline ends.

CDR3 sequence (DNA): TGTGCCAGCAGTTACTCGTCGGCCGGCCCAATTGGAAACACCATATATTTT. The encoded protein is CASSYSSAGPIGNTIYF. The chain uses TRBV6-5 and TRBJ1-3; the D is unclear. The CDR3 extends over 17 amino acids. V lost 0 bases and J lost 3, with 15 bases in between. Looked up from germline, CDR1 is MNHEY and CDR2 is SVGAGI.

Only a few counts were recorded for this clonotype. The chain recombines TRBV24-1 with TRBJ2-1; 7 bases map to TRBD1. The CDR3 totals 14 residues. After removal of 7 bases from V and 10 bases from J, the junction contained 12 bases not matched to a gene. CDR1 and CDR2 (germline): KGHDR, SFDVKD. CDR3 protein: CATSHILTGDEQFF. DNA for the CDR3: TGTGCCACCAGCCACATCTTAACAGGGGACGAGCAGTTCTTC.

This clonotype was counted at least ten times. The chain recombines TRBV28 with TRBJ2-7, with 8 bases identical to TRBD1. The trim removed 2 bases at V and 3 bases at J, leaving 9 bases unmatched. Germline CDR1 MDHEN, CDR2 SYDVKM. The length of the CDR3 is 16 residues. CDR3 region: CASSLARTGKSYEQYF. The CDR3 DNA sequence: TGTGCCAGCAGTTTAGCCCGGACAGGGAAAAGCTACGAGCAGTACTTC. Full variable domain (rest looked up from reference TRBV28 and TRBJ2-7): DVKVTQSSRYLVKRTGEKVFLECVQDMDHENMFWYRQDPGLGLRLIYFSYDVKMKEKGDIPEGYSVSREKKERFSLILESASTNQTSMYLCASSLARTGKSYEQYFGPGTRLTVT.

This clonotype was seen more than once but under ten times. The rearrangement joins TRBV20-1 to TRBJ2-3; D is possibly TRBD1 (5 bases). This CDR3 comprises 14 residues. Germline V gene sequence: CDR1 DFQATT, CDR2 SNEGSKA (reference sequence). The V end was cut by 6 bases, the J end by 2 bases, with 15 bases between. This chain's CDR3 is CSAPTRGATDTQYF. CDR3 coding DNA: TGCAGTGCCCCAACGCGTGGGGCCACAGATACGCAGTATTTT.

This clonotype was detected a few times. The chain links TRBV4-3 to TRBJ2-7; TRBD1 matches at 7 bases. CDR3 length equals 15 residues. Germline V gene lookup returns CDR1 LGHNA and CDR2 YSLEER. V was pared by 4 bases and J by 5 bases, with 11 bases of the junction left unmatched. The DNA of the CDR3 is TGCGCCAGCAGCCGAGTGGGACAGCCCCTGGACGAGCAGTACTTC. Its translation: CASSRVGQPLDEQYF.

The chain employs TRBV9 and TRBJ2-4, with D perhaps matching TRBD2 (5 bases). This CDR3 has 12 amino acids. The germline V gene has CDR1 SGDLS and CDR2 YYNGEE. V dropped 7 bases and J dropped 8 bases, with 13 bases sitting between them. The DNA for the CDR3 is TGTGCCAGCCGGGGAATTAATGACATTCAGTACTTC. Translated: CASRGINDIQYF.

The chain has TRBV4-2 and TRBJ1-6, with TRBD1 as a possible D gene (6 bases). Germline V gene data show CDR1 as LGHNA and CDR2 as YNFKEQ. This CDR3 contains 15 residues. Trimming stripped 0 bases from V and 7 bases from J, with 10 bases between. The CDR3 DNA reads TGTGCCAGCAGCCAAGAGGTGACAGGCAATTCACCCCTCCACTTT. Translation: CASSQEVTGNSPLHF.

This clonotype has only a few counts. The chain uses TRBV7-2 and TRBJ1-1; D not certain. The CDR3 contains 14 residues. Germline loops: CDR1 SGHTA, CDR2 FQGNSA. Trimming left V 3 bases short and J 0 bases short, with 8 bases between. The CDR3 is CASSFQRLNTEAFF. In nucleotides, the CDR3 is TGTGCCAGCAGCTTTCAGAGATTGAACACTGAAGCTTTCTTT.

This clonotype appeared a few times. The rearrangement joins TRBV4-2 to TRBJ1-3; no definite D call. V dropped 3 bases and J dropped 5 bases, with 8 bases sitting between them. Germline V lookup: CDR1 LGHNA, CDR2 YNFKEQ. The CDR3 consists of 13 residues. This CDR3 is CASSQGCRNTIYF. DNA for the CDR3: TGTGCCAGCAGCCAGGGCTGCAGAAACACCATATATTTT.

This clonotype is medium-sized by share. The chain couples TRBV5-1 to TRBJ2-7; 8 bases match TRBD1. This CDR3 has 16 amino acids. After removal of 4 bases from V and 1 base from J, the junction contained 10 bases not matched to a gene. Germline CDR1 and CDR2: SGHRS and YFSETQ. The CDR3 protein is CASSAGHRDRSYEQYF. The CDR3 DNA is TGCGCCAGCAGCGCTGGACACCGGGACAGGTCCTACGAGCAGTACTTC.

The rearrangement links TRBV7-2 to TRBJ2-3; D may be TRBD1 (6 bases). Per germline, CDR1 SGHTA and CDR2 FQGNSA. The CDR3 consists of 15 residues. The V gene lost 5 bases and the J gene lost 6 bases, with 18 bases spanning the gap. CDR3 region: CASSPQGMPADTQYF. The DNA of the CDR3 is TGTGCCAGCAGCCCCCAGGGGATGCCAGCGGATACGCAGTATTTT.

This clonotype was detected many times. V is TRBV5-1 and J is TRBJ1-1, with 8 bases identical to TRBD1. CDR1 SGHRS and CDR2 YFSETQ come from the germline V gene. The length of the CDR3 is 16 residues. Losses at the gene ends were 0 bases for V and 0 bases for J; bases not matched to a gene: 4. CDR3 sequence reads: CASSLVQGGMNTEAFF. The CDR3 bases are TGCGCCAGCAGCTTGGTACAGGGGGGTATGAACACTGAAGCTTTCTTT.

This clonotype was counted only a few times. The chain couples TRBV2 to TRBJ1-5, with D possibly TRBD1 on 5 matching bases. Trimming removed 6 bases from V and 3 bases from J, with 12 bases in between. The CDR3 covers 14 residues. Germline V gene lookup returns CDR1 SNHLY and CDR2 FYNNEI. CDR3 sequence: CASRGTGNNQPQHF. CDR3 coding DNA: TGTGCCAGCAGGGGGACGGGGAACAATCAGCCCCAGCATTTT.

In its sample, this clonotype was seen many times. This chain's CDR3 is CASSHQGLGGTDTQYF. In nucleotides, the CDR3 is TGTGCCAGCAGTCACCAGGGACTAGGGGGCACAGATACGCAGTATTTT. The rearrangement uses TRBV6-2 or TRBV6-3 and TRBJ2-3, with 8 bases aligning to TRBD2. From germline, CDR1 is MNHEY and CDR2 SVGEGT. V shed 5 bases, J shed 1 base, and the junction held 8 bases outside the gene matches. The CDR3 totals 16 residues.

This clonotype was seen at least ten times. The genes are TRBV20-1 and TRBJ1-1; D is ambiguous. CDR1 DFQATT and CDR2 SNEGSKA come from the germline V gene (reference sequence). With 5 bases removed from V and 7 bases from J, the gap between germline ends came to 8 bases. The CDR3 consists of 10 residues. The CDR3 reads CSAFTREAFF. The CDR3 nucleotides read TGCAGTGCTTTTACACGTGAAGCTTTCTTT.

This clonotype was recorded at least ten times. The rearrangement uses TRBV7-9 and TRBJ2-7; no firm D call. V was pared by 3 bases and J by 7 bases, with 16 bases between. The germline V gene has CDR1 SEHNR and CDR2 FQNEAQ (reference sequence). This CDR3 comprises 14 residues. This CDR3 reads CASSFESAPWEQYF. In nucleotides, the CDR3 is TGTGCCAGCAGCTTCGAATCTGCTCCCTGGGAGCAGTACTTC.

This clonotype is labeled medium-sized. This chain uses TRBV12-3 or TRBV12-4 with TRBJ2-4; D remains ambiguous. The length of the CDR3 is 14 residues. The V end was cut by 3 bases, the J end by 3 bases, with 9 bases between. The CDR3 sequence: CASSFGPNKNIQYF. The CDR3 DNA follows: TGTGCCAGCAGTTTCGGGCCAAACAAAAACATTCAGTACTTC.

This clonotype has ten or more counts. This chain joins TRBV29-1 and TRBJ1-4; D ambiguous. Germline CDR1 reads SQVTM; CDR2 reads ANQGSEA. The germline V and J ends were trimmed by 7 bases and 4 bases, with 10 bases remaining between them. The CDR3 is 12 amino acids. CDR3 residues: CSAGSLNEKLFF. The DNA of the CDR3 is TGCAGCGCGGGCAGTCTTAATGAAAAACTGTTTTTT. The variable domain in full, with the rest retrieved from reference TRBV29-1 and TRBJ1-4, is SAVISQKPSRDICQRGTSLTIQCQVDSQVTMMFWYRQQPGQSLTLIATANQGSEATYESGFVIDKFPISRPNLTFSTLTVSNMSPEDSSIYLCSAGSLNEKLFFGSGTQLSVL.

The chain carries TRBV6-2 or TRBV6-3 and TRBJ2-5; TRBD2 might be the D (5 bases). This CDR3 spans 14 amino acids. Trimming took 6 bases from V and 0 from J, leaving 11 bases between them. Germline assignment: CDR1 MNHEY and CDR2 SVGEGT. The CDR3 DNA reads TGTGCCAGCAGACAAACAGCGGACCAAGAGACCCAGTACTTC. It translates to CASRQTADQETQYF.

The chain employs TRBV6-5 and TRBJ1-6, with D possibly matching TRBD1 (6 bases). The V gene lost 4 bases and the J gene lost 9 bases, with 16 bases spanning the gap. This CDR3 contains 15 residues. In germline, CDR1 is MNHEY, CDR2 SVGAGI. The CDR3 DNA reads as TGTGCCAGCAGTTCGTTATCAGGGGCCGGTTCACCCCTCCACTTT. Protein sequence: CASSSLSGAGSPLHF.

This clonotype was observed at least ten times. This chain joins TRBV18 and TRBJ1-5; possible D gene TRBD1, 5 bases. The CDR3 covers 15 residues. Trimming left V 2 bases short and J 9 bases short, with 17 bases between. Germline V gene lookup returns CDR1 KGHSH and CDR2 LQKENI. The CDR3 DNA reads TGTGCCAGCTCACCAGGAGGGACCTTCCAAGGGCCCCAGCATTTT. This translates into CASSPGGTFQGPQHF.

This clonotype was seen a handful of times. Here the CDR3 reads CASSLSRVRETQYF. Written as DNA, the CDR3 is TGTGCCAGCAGTTTATCGAGGGTTCGGGAGACCCAGTACTTC. The chain joins TRBV27 to TRBJ2-5; the D gene is possibly TRBD2 (5 bases). This CDR3 has 14 residues. Looked up from germline, CDR1 is MNHEY and CDR2 is SMNVEV (reference sequence). V gave up 0 bases and J gave up 5 bases, with 10 bases separating them.

This chain links TRBV15 with TRBJ1-5; tentative D call: TRBD1 (6 bases). V was trimmed by 2 bases and J by 7 bases, leaving 12 bases between them. The CDR3 has 14 residues. In germline, CDR1 is LNHNV, CDR2 YYDKDF (reference sequence). The CDR3 sequence is CATSRTGTGQPQHF. The DNA for the CDR3 is TGTGCCACCAGCAGAACAGGGACGGGCCAGCCCCAGCATTTT.

This clonotype was found many times. V usage is TRBV29-1 and J usage is TRBJ2-2; a possible D gene is TRBD1 (5 bases). The V gene's germline CDR1 is SQVTM and CDR2 ANQGSEA. Deletions cut 7 bases from V and 2 bases from J, with 8 bases between. The length of the CDR3 is 12 residues. DNA of the CDR3: TGCAGCGCAGACAGAAACACCGGGGAGCTGTTTTTT. Encoded protein: CSADRNTGELFF.

The rearrangement joins TRBV20-1 to TRBJ2-4; possibly TRBD2 for D (5 bases). Per the germline V gene, CDR1 is DFQATT and CDR2 is SNEGSKA (reference sequence). This CDR3 has 16 residues. Trimming took 0 bases from V and 1 from J, leaving 13 bases between them. For the CDR3, the DNA is TGCAGTGCTAGAGAATGGGAGACGGTGGCCAAAAACATTCAGTACTTC. This sequence encodes CSAREWETVAKNIQYF.

This clonotype was counted ten times or more. The chain has TRBV6-2 or TRBV6-3 and TRBJ2-3; D call uncertain. The germline gives CDR1 MNHEY, CDR2 SVGEGT. The V end lost 0 bases, the J end lost 4 bases, and 11 bases lay between the germline ends. The CDR3 runs 15 residues. The chain's CDR3 is CASSYSIQPADTQYF. The CDR3 DNA is TGTGCCAGCAGTTACTCGATCCAGCCCGCAGATACGCAGTATTTT.